A selection of T cell receptor beta chains follows, all from one sample in a study of Graves' ophthalmopathy and Graves' hyperthyroidism. TCRdb itself ran the multiplex PCR reads through MiXCR, one entry per CDR3 protein. The sample holds some 1.1 million distinct CDR3 sequences, around a third seen once. The sequencing input was peripheral blood or thyroid tissue (not recorded which). All receptors come from an adult man with Graves' hyperthyroidism. Both conserved end residues are part of each CDR3. D genes are given only for firm matches. The listing skips clone size in some rows; elsewhere it reads once, few, many or a size class.

size	V	J	D	DNA	CDR3
many	TRBV19	TRBJ2-7	NA	TGTGCCAGTAGTATGGGGGCGCGGGAGCAGTACTTC	CASSMGAREQYF
many	TRBV7-2	TRBJ1-3	NA	TGTGCCAGCAGCTTGCGAGGAGGAGGAGGAAACACCATATATTTT	CASSLRGGGGNTIYF
many	TRBV29-1	TRBJ2-7	TRBD2	TGCAGCGTTCCCCGGACTAGCGGGAACTTAGAGCAGTACTTC	CSVPRTSGNLEQYF
NA	TRBV19	TRBJ2-7	TRBD1	TGTGCCAGTAGTATAGTCGGGGACAGGGCCAACGAGCAGTACTTC	CASSIVGDRANEQYF
NA	TRBV7-2	TRBJ1-1	NA	TGTGCCAGCAGCTTTGCGTCAGGCGGCGACACTGAAGCTTTCTTC	CASSFASGGDTEAFF
NA	TRBV2	TRBJ1-1	NA	TGTGCCAGCAGTCAGAACAGGGCAGGTATCTGGGCTGAAGCTTTCTTT	CASSQNRAGIWAEAFF
NA	TRBV5-8	TRBJ1-2	TRBD1	TGTGCCAGCAGCCCCCAGGGGGTCCCAAACTATGGCTACACCTTC	CASSPQGVPNYGYTF
NA	TRBV20-1	TRBJ2-7	TRBD2	TGCAGTGCTAGAGACGCCCTTGGGAGGGCCAACTACGAGCAGTACTTC	CSARDALGRANYEQYF
few	TRBV10-3	TRBJ1-1	NA	TGTGCCAGCAGAGCCAGGTGGACCAACACTGAAGCTTTCTTT	CASRARWTNTEAFF
NA	TRBV20-1	TRBJ1-4	NA	TGCAGTGCTATCCAGACAGGAGTAGGTGAAAAACTGTTTTTT	CSAIQTGVGEKLFF
few	TRBV9	TRBJ2-2	NA	TGTGCCAGCAGCCCTGGGGGAGCCCCGTCTCCGGAGCTGTTTTTT	CASSPGGAPSPELFF
few	TRBV11-2	TRBJ2-6	NA	TGTGCCAGCCAAGATAGCGGCTCTGGGGCCAACGTCCTGACTTTC	CASQDSGSGANVLTF
many	TRBV7-2	TRBJ1-3	NA	TGTGCCAGCAGCCCACCAGGGCTGGGCCGTGGAAACACCATATATTTT	CASSPPGLGRGNTIYF
NA	TRBV28	TRBJ2-7	TRBD1	TGTGCCAGCAGTTTAGGGCGGACAGGGTCAATGGGATACGAGCAGTACTTC	CASSLGRTGSMGYEQYF
many	TRBV25-1	TRBJ1-1	NA	TGTGCCAGCACGGGGTCAGGGTCGAACACTGAAGCTTTCTTT	CASTGSGSNTEAFF
NA	TRBV24-1	TRBJ1-1	NA	TGTGCCACCCGGGGTCGCAGGAACACTGAAGCTTTCTTT	CATRGRRNTEAFF
many	TRBV7-9	TRBJ1-1	NA	TGTGCCAGCAGCTTAGACGGGGACGGAGCTGAAGCTTTCTTT	CASSLDGDGAEAFF
NA	TRBV5-1	TRBJ2-7	NA	TGCGCCGGCAGCTTTGGGGAAACCTACGAGCAGTACTTC	CAGSFGETYEQYF
many	TRBV19	TRBJ1-5	TRBD1	TGTGCCAGTAGTAGGCCTTCGACAGGGAATCAGCCCCAGCATTTT	CASSRPSTGNQPQHF
many	TRBV24-1	TRBJ2-7	NA	TGTGCCACCAGTGATACAGGAAGGAGCTCCTACGAGCAGTACTTC	CATSDTGRSSYEQYF
few	TRBV6-5	TRBJ2-7	TRBD1	TGTGCCAGCGCATCCCGAGAGACAGGGGTCTACGAGCAGTACTTC	CASASRETGVYEQYF
NA	TRBV7-9	TRBJ1-4	NA	TGTGCCAGCCTGCGAGGGACTAATGAAAAACTGTTTTTT	CASLRGTNEKLFF
NA	TRBV5-1	TRBJ2-7	NA	TGTGCCAGCTCTCCGAGGGGCCAGGCGTCCTACGAGCAGTACTTC	CASSPRGQASYEQYF
NA	TRBV25-1	TRBJ1-2	NA	TGTGCCACCAACCAGGCTCCTACACAGGGTTCGAACGGCTACACCTTC	CATNQAPTQGSNGYTF
many	TRBV19	TRBJ1-5	TRBD1	TGTGCCAGTAGTATCGGGGGACAGGGTGTCCATCAGCCCCAGCATTTT	CASSIGGQGVHQPQHF
NA	TRBV12-3/TRBV12-4	TRBJ1-2	NA	TGTGCCAGCAGTTGGAAGGATTCGTATGGCTACACCTTC	CASSWKDSYGYTF
NA	TRBV11-2	TRBJ1-1	TRBD1	TGTGCCAGCAGCTTAACCCCGGGACAGGGGACTGAAGCTTTCTTT	CASSLTPGQGTEAFF
many	TRBV7-2	TRBJ1-4	NA	TGTGCCAGCAGCTTATTAATCGGTGAAAAACTGTTTTTT	CASSLLIGEKLFF
NA	TRBV7-6	TRBJ2-7	NA	TGTGCCAGCAGCCGGGCGGGGAACGCCCCAGGTGGGGAATACGAGCAGTACTTC	CASSRAGNAPGGEYEQYF
NA	TRBV20-1	TRBJ2-3	NA	TGCAGTCCACTAGGGGTGGCAGTCACAGATACGCAGTATTTT	CSPLGVAVTDTQYF
many	TRBV2	TRBJ1-5	TRBD1	TGTGCCTCCCTGGGACAGGGCAATCAGCCCCAGCATTTT	CASLGQGNQPQHF
many	TRBV7-2	TRBJ1-1	NA	TGTGCCAGCAGCTTGGGTGGGACGTTGAACACTGAAGCTTTCTTT	CASSLGGTLNTEAFF
many	TRBV20-1	TRBJ2-7	NA	TGCAGTGCTAGAGGCCCTACAGGGTTCTACGAGCAGTACTTC	CSARGPTGFYEQYF
NA	TRBV9	TRBJ2-5	NA	TGTGCCAGCATGCACCAAGAGACCCAGTACTTC	CASMHQETQYF
NA	TRBV15	TRBJ1-2	NA	TGTGCCACCAGCAGAGATGGAGGGTACACCTTC	CATSRDGGYTF
many	TRBV29-1	TRBJ1-2	NA	TGCAGCGCCCATACCGGGGCCTTCAGGGGCTATGGCTACACCTTC	CSAHTGAFRGYGYTF
few	TRBV7-9	TRBJ1-4	NA	TGTGCCAGCAGCTCTCAGCCCGGTACCTCTAATGAAAAACTGTTTTTT	CASSSQPGTSNEKLFF
many	TRBV29-1	TRBJ1-1	NA	TGCAGCGCGGCAGGGGTTCGTCAAGGAGCTTTCTTT	CSAAGVRQGAFF
NA	TRBV18	TRBJ2-7	NA	TGTGCCAGCTCACCGCGCAGGGGTAGCGGGCAGTACTTC	CASSPRRGSGQYF
NA	TRBV12-3/TRBV12-4	TRBJ2-2	NA	TGTGCCAGCAGTTCTGGGACTCACACCGGGGAGCTGTTTTTT	CASSSGTHTGELFF
many	TRBV11-2	TRBJ2-7	TRBD2	TGTGCCAGCAGCTTCCTAGGGAGGGGAGGTGTATACGAGCAGTACTTC	CASSFLGRGGVYEQYF
many	TRBV9	TRBJ1-2	NA	TGTGCCAGCACCGTGACTTTTAGGGCCTACGGCTACACCTTC	CASTVTFRAYGYTF
many	TRBV6-2/TRBV6-3	TRBJ2-7	NA	TGTGCCAGCAACCCGGGACATATCTACGAGCAGTACTTC	CASNPGHIYEQYF
many	TRBV7-9	TRBJ2-7	NA	TGTGCCAGCAGCTCACGGGACGGCTCCTACGAGCAGTACTTC	CASSSRDGSYEQYF
many	TRBV2	TRBJ1-6	NA	TGTGCCAGTTCAGGGGCCGGTTTTGATAATTCACCCCTCCACTTT	CASSGAGFDNSPLHF
NA	TRBV11-2	TRBJ2-5	NA	TGTGCCAGCAGCCCATGGGCAGGGCGGGAGACCCAGTACTTC	CASSPWAGRETQYF
many	TRBV9	TRBJ2-7	NA	TGTGCCAGTAATCACAGGACTTACGAGCAGTACTTC	CASNHRTYEQYF
many	TRBV7-9	TRBJ2-7	TRBD1	TGTGCCAGCAGCTCTCCCTGGGACAGCCCCTACGAGCAGTACTTC	CASSSPWDSPYEQYF